The 22 T cell receptor beta chains presented below share a single source sample, sequenced in a study of cytomegalovirus exposure and HLA in healthy donors. The PCR had 60 Vbeta and 13 Jbeta primers. Libraries were prepared by immunoSEQ multiplex PCR; TCRdb keeps only in-frame clonotypes and omits some of them. The sample records 75,000 to 85,000 clones, 80% being singletons. Material: PBMCs. The receptors stem from a male donor in good health and CMV-seronegative.

This clone was counted a few times. The genes are TRBV6-5 and TRBJ1-4; TRBD1 matches 7 bases. V lost 6 bases, J lost 8 bases, and 9 bases stayed unmatched. This CDR3 spans 14 amino acids. The germline gives CDR1 MNHEY, CDR2 SVGAGI. The CDR3 loop is CASRSQQGWEKLFF. The CDR3 bases are TGTGCCAGCAGATCTCAACAGGGGTGGGAAAAACTGTTTTTT.

The J gene is TRBJ1-1, the V gene TRBV11-2; D unclear. Germline V gene sequence: CDR1 SGHAT, CDR2 FQNNGV. V was pared by 0 bases and J by 0 bases, with 8 bases between. This CDR3 contains 15 residues. In nucleotides, the CDR3 is TGTGCCAGCAGCTTAGATGCGGCGTTGAACACTGAAGCTTTCTTT. This gives the protein CASSLDAALNTEAFF.

The chain couples TRBV5-5 to TRBJ2-7, with 9 nucleotides matching TRBD2. CDR1 is SGHKS, CDR2 YYEKEE, per germline (reference sequence). The CDR3 covers 14 residues. V shed 0 bases and J 5 bases; nucleotides not matched to a gene: 3. CDR3 DNA sequence: TGTGCCAGCAGCTTGGGGCGGGGGGGGAACGAGCAGTACTTC. Encoded protein: CASSLGRGGNEQYF.

Written as DNA, the CDR3 is TGTGCCAGCAGAATAAGGGGCCCCTCGGGCTCCTACGAGCAGTACTTC. As protein: CASRIRGPSGSYEQYF. The gene calls are TRBV27 and TRBJ2-7, with TRBD1 as a possible D gene (5 bases). The CDR3 loop spans 16 amino acids. V dropped 6 bases and J dropped 0 bases, with 18 bases sitting between them. The germline V gene encodes CDR1 MNHEY and CDR2 SMNVEV (reference sequence).

The J gene is TRBJ1-1, the V gene TRBV19; D remains ambiguous. The V end was cut by 3 bases, the J end by 1 base, with 12 bases between. The CDR3 spans 15 residues. CDR1 is LNHDA, CDR2 SQIVND, per germline (reference sequence). The CDR3 DNA follows: TGTGCCAGTAGTATGGTTGGCAGAGGGAACACTGAAGCTTTCTTT. This gives the protein CASSMVGRGNTEAFF.

This chain links TRBV30 with TRBJ1-2; 12 positions match TRBD1. Looked up from germline, CDR1 is GTSNPN and CDR2 is SVGIG (reference sequence). This CDR3 has 14 residues. V gave up 1 base and J gave up 6 bases; unmatched junction bases: 3. Here the CDR3 reads CAWSGGQGANGYTF. The CDR3 DNA follows: TGTGCCTGGAGTGGGGGACAGGGGGCGAATGGCTACACCTTC. The full variable domain, in which reference TRBV30 and TRBJ1-2 provide the parts outside the CDR3, is SQTIHQWPATLVQPVGSPLSLECTVEGTSNPNLYWYRQAAGRGLQLLFYSVGIGQISSEVPQNLSASRPQDRQFILSSKKLLLSDSGFYLCAWSGGQGANGYTFGSGTRLTVV.

This chain connects TRBV6-4 to TRBJ1-6; D remains unclear. CDR1 is MRHNA, CDR2 SNTAGT, per germline. CDR3 length: 15 residues. Trimming left V 0 bases short and J 7 bases short, with 10 bases between. The CDR3 sequence: CASSDSTRMNSPLHF. The CDR3 region has the DNA TGTGCCAGCAGTGACTCGACACGGATGAATTCACCCCTCCACTTT.

CDR3 residues: CASSLDGTGRNQPQHF. CDR3 bases: TGTGCCAGCAGCTTAGACGGGACAGGGCGCAATCAGCCCCAGCATTTT. This sequence joins TRBV7-9 and TRBJ1-5, with 9 bases identical to TRBD1. V trimming: 1 base; J trimming: 2 bases; junction bases outside the gene matches: 3. The germline V gene encodes CDR1 SEHNR and CDR2 FQNEAQ (reference sequence). The CDR3 has 16 residues.

The rearrangement uses TRBV7-2 and TRBJ2-1; 10 bases match TRBD2. CDR3 length: 15 amino acids. Looked up from germline, CDR1 is SGHTA and CDR2 is FQGNSA. Losses at the gene ends were 6 bases for V and 4 bases for J; bases not matched to a gene: 6. Here the CDR3 reads CASRLSGGTYNEQFF. In DNA form, the CDR3 reads TGTGCCAGCAGGCTTAGCGGGGGGACATACAATGAGCAGTTCTTC.

This clone came up once. The rearrangement links TRBV7-2 to TRBJ1-1, with D uncertain. Trimming removed 8 bases at V and 0 bases at J, with 10 bases between. Germline V gene data show CDR1 as SGHTA and CDR2 as FQGNSA. CDR3 length: 13 residues. Written as DNA, the CDR3 is TGTGCCAGCGATCAAGCCATGAACACTGAAGCTTTCTTT. Translating gives CASDQAMNTEAFF.

This chain uses TRBV19 with TRBJ2-1; 9 positions agree with TRBD1. V was clipped by 6 bases and J by 4 bases; unmatched bases: 10. CDR1 LNHDA and CDR2 SQIVND come from the germline V gene (reference sequence). The CDR3 is 16 residues long. The CDR3 protein is CASSIIPGQGYNEQFF. For the CDR3, the DNA is TGTGCCAGTAGCATTATACCGGGACAGGGATACAATGAGCAGTTCTTC. The full variable domain, its missing parts supplied by reference TRBV19 and TRBJ2-1, is DGGITQSPKYLFRKEGQNVTLSCEQNLNHDAMYWYRQDPGQGLRLIYYSQIVNDFQKGDIAEGYSVSREKKESFPLTVTSAQKNPTAFYLCASSIIPGQGYNEQFFGPGTRLTVL.

V is TRBV7-9 and J is TRBJ1-2; D gene ambiguous. Germline CDR1 is SEHNR and CDR2 is FQNEAQ (reference sequence). The V end was cut by 5 bases, the J end by 9 bases, with 16 bases between. The CDR3 runs to 13 residues. CDR3 bases: TGTGCCAGCAGCCCTGGGCCGCGCGATCGCTACACCTTC. Its translation: CASSPGPRDRYTF.

The V and J genes are TRBV30 and TRBJ1-5; D might be TRBD1 (5 bases). From germline, CDR1 is GTSNPN and CDR2 SVGIG (reference sequence). CDR3 size: 16 residues. V was clipped by 0 bases and J by 1 base, with 13 bases between them. CDR3 region: CAWSVGQGTSNQPQHF. For the CDR3, the DNA is TGTGCCTGGAGTGTGGGGCAGGGTACGAGCAATCAGCCCCAGCATTTT. Supplemented by reference TRBV30 and TRBJ1-5, the full variable domain reads SQTIHQWPATLVQPVGSPLSLECTVEGTSNPNLYWYRQAAGRGLQLLFYSVGIGQISSEVPQNLSASRPQDRQFILSSKKLLLSDSGFYLCAWSVGQGTSNQPQHFGDGTRLSIL.

This chain joins TRBV2 and TRBJ1-5; TRBD1 aligns across 11 bases. V trimming: 6 bases; J trimming: 2 bases; junction bases outside the gene matches: 3. The CDR3 spans 15 residues. Germline V gives CDR1 SNHLY, CDR2 FYNNEI. CDR3: CASRSDRGRNQPQHF. The CDR3 DNA follows: TGTGCCAGCAGATCGGACAGGGGGCGCAATCAGCCCCAGCATTTT.

In regard to this clone: Mismatch with germline at one junction end may stem from a read error. The chain uses TRBV7-7 and TRBJ2-3, with D possibly being TRBD2 (6 bases). Germline values: CDR1 SSHAT, CDR2 FNYEAQ (reference sequence). The CDR3 runs to 15 residues. CDR3 DNA: TGTGCTAGCAGCCCGATCGGGACTTTCACAGATACGCAGTATTTT. Amino acid sequence: CASSPIGTFTDTQYF.

The J gene is TRBJ1-2, the V gene TRBV9; D unresolved. CDR3 size: 14 residues. V lost 4 bases to trimming and J lost 4 bases, with 14 bases between them. Germline CDR1 and CDR2: SGDLS and YYNGEE. The CDR3 spells CASSRTIESYGYTF. In nucleotides, the CDR3 is TGTGCCAGCAGCCGAACGATAGAGAGCTATGGCTACACCTTC.

This clone was observed a single time. Relative to the germline gene, one junction end is altered; a read error may explain this. This chain links TRBV10-3 with TRBJ1-2; D gene ambiguous. The V gene's germline CDR1 is ENHRY and CDR2 SYGVKD. This CDR3 spans 12 amino acids. The CDR3 loop reads CAIYSDNYGYPF. The CDR3 DNA reads as TGTGCCATCTACTCCGATAACTATGGCTACCCCTTC.

The chain recombines TRBV4-1 with TRBJ2-7, with 7 bases lining up with TRBD2. The germline V gene encodes CDR1 MGHRA and CDR2 YSYEKL. After removal of 3 bases from V and 2 bases from J, the junction contained 13 bases not matched to a gene. The CDR3 sequence is 17 residues long. This CDR3 is CASSHPGGIGGTYEQYF. For the CDR3, the DNA is TGCGCCAGCAGCCACCCGGGGGGTATCGGGGGGACCTACGAGCAGTACTTC.

The J gene is TRBJ1-1, the V gene TRBV5-1; D gene unclear. V lost 4 bases to trimming and J lost 0 bases, with 13 bases between them. Germline lookup yields CDR1 SGHRS and CDR2 YFSETQ. The length of the CDR3 is 15 residues. CDR3 bases: TGCGCCAGCAGCCAATACAGAAACTTGAACACTGAAGCTTTCTTT. Encoded protein: CASSQYRNLNTEAFF.

The CDR3 coding sequence is TGCAGCGTTACCCGACAGGGGGCGGGGATCTATGGCTACACCTTC. Amino acids: CSVTRQGAGIYGYTF. V usage is TRBV29-1 and J usage is TRBJ1-2; TRBD1 matches 10 bases. Germline V gene lookup returns CDR1 SQVTM and CDR2 ANQGSEA. The CDR3 covers 15 residues. V lost 5 bases, J lost 4 bases, and 10 bases stayed unmatched.

The chain uses TRBV30 and TRBJ1-4, with 8 positions matching TRBD1. The CDR3 has 15 residues. The V and J ends lost 5 bases and 7 bases, in that order; junction bases with no gene match: 12. Looked up from germline, CDR1 is GTSNPN and CDR2 is SVGIG (reference sequence). CDR3 nucleotide sequence: TGTGCCTGGGGTCCCCGACAGGGGCGGGGTGAAAAACTGTTTTTT. It encodes CAWGPRQGRGEKLFF.

The V call is TRBV6-6, the J call TRBJ1-6; D may be TRBD1 (6 bases). CDR1 and CDR2 (germline): MNHNY, SVGAGI (reference sequence). V shed 5 bases and J shed 6 bases, with 14 bases lying between them. The CDR3 has 15 amino acids. The CDR3 region has the DNA TGTGCCAGCAGTACAACAGGGTCGGGTAATTCACCCCTCCACTTT. This sequence encodes CASSTTGSGNSPLHF.